The following is a T cell receptor (beta chain) sequence with its context. Its antigen remains undetermined. No base qualities exist here, and no much larger clone lies one base off it. The Miltenyi Naive CD4+ T Cell Isolation kit was used to purify naive CD4+ T cells, and CD25 microbeads were used to remove Tregs. Tregs, naive and memory CD4+ T cells from tumor, blood and ipsilateral draining lymph nodes of about 5 breast cancer patients underwent full-length TCR alpha and beta sequencing. Ficoll density gradient centrifugation was used to isolate mononuclear cells from lymph nodes or from more than 40 ml of peripheral blood. A purity exceeding 90% was confirmed by FACS for the sorted cell populations. Full-length TCR variable regions were amplified by 5' RACE PCR with constant-region reverse primers, and semi-nested PCR with Nested Universal Primer A was subsequently performed. The ReliaPrep RNA Cell Miniprep System was used to extract total RNA, which was then reverse transcribed into 5'RACE-ready cDNA with the SMARTer RACE 5'/3' Kit. Multiplex adaptors were used to barcode full-length TCR alpha and beta libraries, and the barcoded libraries were sequenced on an Illumina MiSeq. In the authors' own workflow: For each of nine subset-tissue groups, sequencing data from the five patients were combined, and the groups were compared by unsupervised clustering of TCR gene usage. Repertoire similarity was calculated with the Morisita-Horn index, weighting shared sequences by their contribution to each repertoire. The public sequencing data were trimmed at Q25 with fastp and processed into clonotypes with MiXCR by TCRdb, which kept only in-frame beta chains. Rows matching on CDR3 protein sequence are summarized as one entry with the most common DNA and genes. The V and J calls were determined by TCRdb, not by the authors. In this sample the table shows about 54,000 distinct CDR3 sequences, 17% of which occur a single time. The biggest ten clones account for under 2.5% of the sample.

The sample comes from a study (dated by TCRdb to the mid-2010s). For the wider study: Whether tumor-infiltrating Tregs in breast cancer are recruited from blood Tregs or converted in situ from other CD4+ T cell subsets was tested. What the study reported, not specific to this receptor: In terms of TCR gene usage, tumor memory CD4+ T cells clustered together with blood and lymph node memory CD4+ cells, as well as with lymph node naive CD4+ cells. Rather than covering whole repertoires, validation in the larger cohort was restricted to a single TCR beta V-J rearrangement. Tumor-infiltrating Treg TCR alpha and beta sequences overlapped most with tumor naive CD4+ T cells, then with blood naive CD4+ T cells.

There are 13 amino acids in the CDR3, from cysteine to phenylalanine inclusive. The only DNA kept is the CDR3, 39 bases in frame from the first base. Ends trimmed: V by 4 bases, J by 8 bases; bases unmatched to a gene: 4. CDR1 is given as WSHSY and CDR2 as SAAADI, both from the germline V gene. This sequence was found in a female donor with breast cancer. Sequenced input: naive CD4+ T cells sorted from blood. The cell subset or site label, as the study defines it: naive CD4+ T cells, CD4+CD45RA+CD25-. The rearranged chain carries TRBV10-2 and TRBJ2-2; TRBD1 lines up with 7 middle nucleotides. The sequence in DNA is TGCGCCAGCAGTGTACAGGGGCGGGGGGAGCTGTTTTTT. This gives the protein CASSVQGRGELFF.